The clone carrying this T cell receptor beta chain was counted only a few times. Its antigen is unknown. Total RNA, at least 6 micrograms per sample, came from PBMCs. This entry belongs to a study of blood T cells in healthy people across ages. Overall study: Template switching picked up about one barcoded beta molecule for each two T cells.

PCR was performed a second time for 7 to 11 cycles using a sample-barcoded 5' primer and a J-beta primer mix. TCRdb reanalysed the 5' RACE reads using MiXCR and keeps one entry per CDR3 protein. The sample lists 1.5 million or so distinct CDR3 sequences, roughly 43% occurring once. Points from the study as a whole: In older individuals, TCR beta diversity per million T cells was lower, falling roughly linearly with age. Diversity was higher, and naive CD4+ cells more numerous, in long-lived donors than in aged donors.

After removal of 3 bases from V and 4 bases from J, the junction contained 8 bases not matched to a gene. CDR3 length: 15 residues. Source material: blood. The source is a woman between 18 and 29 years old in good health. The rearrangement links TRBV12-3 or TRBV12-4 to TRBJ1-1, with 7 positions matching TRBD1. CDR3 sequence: CASSFRQGRSTEAFF. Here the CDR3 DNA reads TGTGCCAGCAGTTTCCGACAGGGAAGGAGCACTGAAGCTTTCTTT.